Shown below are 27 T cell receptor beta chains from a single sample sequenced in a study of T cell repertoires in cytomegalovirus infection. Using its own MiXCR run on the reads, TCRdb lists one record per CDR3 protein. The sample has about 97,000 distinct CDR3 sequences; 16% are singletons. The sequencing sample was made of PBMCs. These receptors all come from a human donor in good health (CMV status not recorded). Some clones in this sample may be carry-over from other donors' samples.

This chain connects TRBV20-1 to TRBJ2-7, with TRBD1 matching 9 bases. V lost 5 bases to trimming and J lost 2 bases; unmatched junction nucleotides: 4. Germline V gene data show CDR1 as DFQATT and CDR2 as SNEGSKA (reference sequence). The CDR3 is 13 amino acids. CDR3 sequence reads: CSAFRTGAYEQYF. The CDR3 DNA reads TGCAGTGCTTTTCGGACAGGGGCCTACGAGCAGTACTTC.

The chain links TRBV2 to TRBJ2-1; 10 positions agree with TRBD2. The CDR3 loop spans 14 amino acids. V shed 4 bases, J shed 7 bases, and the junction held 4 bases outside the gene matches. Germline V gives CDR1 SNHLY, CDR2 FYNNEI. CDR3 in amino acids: CASSASGGMNEQFF. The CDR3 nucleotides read TGTGCCAGCAGTGCTAGCGGGGGTATGAATGAGCAGTTCTTC. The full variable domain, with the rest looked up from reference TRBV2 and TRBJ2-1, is EPEVTQTPSHQVTQMGQEVILRCVPISNHLYFYWYRQILGQKVEFLVSFYNNEISEKSEIFDDQFSVERPDGSNFTLKIRSTKLEDSAMYFCASSASGGMNEQFFGPGTRLTVL.

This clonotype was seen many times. CDR3 in DNA: TGTGCCAGCAGCTCCGACAGGGGTGAATACAATGAGCAGTTCTTC. It codes for CASSSDRGEYNEQFF. V is TRBV7-2 and J is TRBJ2-1, with TRBD1 matching 8 bases. Germline trimming cut 4 bases from V and 4 bases from J; bases unmatched to any gene: 6. The CDR3 spans 15 residues. The V gene's germline CDR1 is SGHTA and CDR2 FQGNSA. Combining the CDR3 with reference TRBV7-2 and TRBJ2-1 gives the whole variable domain GAGVSQSPSNKVTEKGKDVELRCDPISGHTALYWYRQSLGQGLEFLIYFQGNSAPDKSGLPSDRFSAERTGGSVSTLTIQRTQQEDSAVYLCASSSDRGEYNEQFFGPGTRLTVL.

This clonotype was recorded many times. CDR3 nucleotide sequence: TGTGCCAGCAGCTTAGCGGGACTAGCGGAAGTGGAGACCCAGTACTTC. Translation: CASSLAGLAEVETQYF. This chain joins TRBV7-2 and TRBJ2-5; 11 positions agree with TRBD2. J was trimmed by 5 bases and V by 0 bases; bases with no gene match: 5. The CDR3 covers 16 residues. Per the germline V gene, CDR1 is SGHTA and CDR2 is FQGNSA.

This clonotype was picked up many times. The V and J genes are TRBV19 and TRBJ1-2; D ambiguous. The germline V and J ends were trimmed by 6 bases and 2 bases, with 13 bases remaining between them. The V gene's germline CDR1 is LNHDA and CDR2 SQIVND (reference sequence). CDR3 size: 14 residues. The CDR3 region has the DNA TGTGCCAGTAGAGAAATGGTAGCAAACTATGGCTACACCTTC. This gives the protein CASREMVANYGYTF.

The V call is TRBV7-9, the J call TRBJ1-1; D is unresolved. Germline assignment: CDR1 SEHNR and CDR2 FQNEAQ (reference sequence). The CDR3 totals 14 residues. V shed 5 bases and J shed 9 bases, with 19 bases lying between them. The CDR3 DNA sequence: TGTGCCAGCAGCCGTCTTGTAGACCGTCCCCAAGCTTTCTTT. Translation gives CASSRLVDRPQAFF.

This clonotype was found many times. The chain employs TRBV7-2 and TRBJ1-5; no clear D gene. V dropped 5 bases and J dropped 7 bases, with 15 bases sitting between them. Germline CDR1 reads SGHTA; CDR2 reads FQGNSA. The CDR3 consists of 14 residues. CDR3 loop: CASSPATDLQPQHF. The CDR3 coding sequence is TGTGCCAGCAGCCCGGCTACGGACCTGCAGCCCCAGCATTTT.

CDR3 DNA sequence: TGTGCCACCAGCAGAGCGGGACAGGGGTCTTCCTACGAGCAGTACTTC. Amino acid sequence: CATSRAGQGSSYEQYF. The chain employs TRBV15 and TRBJ2-7, with TRBD1 identical over 10 bases. CDR1 and CDR2 from the germline V gene are LNHNV and YYDKDF (reference sequence). J was trimmed by 1 base and V by 1 base; bases with no gene match: 4. The CDR3 consists of 16 residues.

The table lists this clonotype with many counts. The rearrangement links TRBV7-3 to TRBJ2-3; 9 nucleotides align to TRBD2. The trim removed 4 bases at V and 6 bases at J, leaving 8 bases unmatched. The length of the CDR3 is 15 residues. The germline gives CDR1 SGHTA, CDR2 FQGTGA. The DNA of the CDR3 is TGTGCCAGCAGCTGGGGACTAGCCGGGGTGGATACGCAGTATTTT. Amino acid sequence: CASSWGLAGVDTQYF.

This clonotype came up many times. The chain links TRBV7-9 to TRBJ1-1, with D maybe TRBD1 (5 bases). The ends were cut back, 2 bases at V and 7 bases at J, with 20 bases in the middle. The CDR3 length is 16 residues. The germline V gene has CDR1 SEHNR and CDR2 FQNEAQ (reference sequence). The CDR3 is CASSLNAGRGRGEAFF. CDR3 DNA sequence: TGTGCCAGCAGCTTAAATGCGGGAAGGGGTCGGGGTGAAGCTTTCTTT. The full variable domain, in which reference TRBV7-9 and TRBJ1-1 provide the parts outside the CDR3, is DTGVSQNPRHKITKRGQNVTFRCDPISEHNRLYWYRQTLGQGPEFLTYFQNEAQLEKSRLLSDRFSAERPKGSFSTLEIQRTEQGDSAMYLCASSLNAGRGRGEAFFGQGTRLTVV.

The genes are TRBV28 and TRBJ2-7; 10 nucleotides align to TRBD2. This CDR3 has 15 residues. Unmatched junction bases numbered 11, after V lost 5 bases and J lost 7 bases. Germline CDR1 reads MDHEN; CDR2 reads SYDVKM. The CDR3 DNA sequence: TGTGCCAGCAGTAAAGGAAGCGGGGGGGCATGGGAGCAGTACTTC. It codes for CASSKGSGGAWEQYF.

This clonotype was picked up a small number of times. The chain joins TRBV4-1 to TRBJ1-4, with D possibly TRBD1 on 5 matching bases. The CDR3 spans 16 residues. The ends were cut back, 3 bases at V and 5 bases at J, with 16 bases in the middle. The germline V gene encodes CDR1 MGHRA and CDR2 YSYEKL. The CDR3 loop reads CASSHDPGRLNEKLFF. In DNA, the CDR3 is TGCGCCAGCAGCCACGATCCGGGACGGCTCAATGAAAAACTGTTTTTT.

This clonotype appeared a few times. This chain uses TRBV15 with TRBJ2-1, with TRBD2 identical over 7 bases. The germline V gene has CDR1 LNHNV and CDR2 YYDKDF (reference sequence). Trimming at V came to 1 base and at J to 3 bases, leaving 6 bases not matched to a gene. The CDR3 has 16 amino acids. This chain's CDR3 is CATSRGKASGYNEQFF. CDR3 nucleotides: TGTGCCACCAGCAGAGGTAAGGCTAGCGGCTACAATGAGCAGTTCTTC.

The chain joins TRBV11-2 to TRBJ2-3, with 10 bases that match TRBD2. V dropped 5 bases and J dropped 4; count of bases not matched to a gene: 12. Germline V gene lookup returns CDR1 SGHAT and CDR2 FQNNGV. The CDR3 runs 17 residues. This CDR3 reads CASSLTQLSGGADTQYF. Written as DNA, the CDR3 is TGTGCCAGCAGCCTCACTCAGCTAAGCGGGGGGGCAGATACGCAGTATTTT.

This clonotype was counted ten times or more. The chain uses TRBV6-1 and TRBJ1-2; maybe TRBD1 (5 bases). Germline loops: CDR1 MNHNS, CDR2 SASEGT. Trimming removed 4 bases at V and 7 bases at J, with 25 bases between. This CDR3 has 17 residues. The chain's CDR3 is CASSAYPGLRVWGGYTF. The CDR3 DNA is TGTGCCAGCAGTGCCTATCCGGGACTCCGCGTTTGGGGTGGCTACACCTTC.

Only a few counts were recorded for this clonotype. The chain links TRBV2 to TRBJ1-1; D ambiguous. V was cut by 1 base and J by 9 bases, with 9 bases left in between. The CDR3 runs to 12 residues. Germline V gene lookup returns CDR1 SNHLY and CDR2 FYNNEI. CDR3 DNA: TGTGCCAGCAGTGAAGGCTGGGGAAAAGCTTTCTTT. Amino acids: CASSEGWGKAFF.

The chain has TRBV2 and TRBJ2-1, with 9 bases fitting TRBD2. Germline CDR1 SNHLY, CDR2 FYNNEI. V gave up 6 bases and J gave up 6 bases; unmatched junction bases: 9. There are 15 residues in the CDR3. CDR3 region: CASRGGGAGFNEQFF. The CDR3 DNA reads TGTGCCAGCAGGGGCGGGGGGGCCGGTTTCAATGAGCAGTTCTTC.

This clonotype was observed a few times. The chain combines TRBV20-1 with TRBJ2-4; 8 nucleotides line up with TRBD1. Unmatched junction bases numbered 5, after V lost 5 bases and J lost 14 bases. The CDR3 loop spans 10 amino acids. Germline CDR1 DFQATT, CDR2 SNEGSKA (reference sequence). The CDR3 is CSAVSDREYF. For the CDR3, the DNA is TGCAGTGCTGTTTCGGACAGGGAGTACTTC.

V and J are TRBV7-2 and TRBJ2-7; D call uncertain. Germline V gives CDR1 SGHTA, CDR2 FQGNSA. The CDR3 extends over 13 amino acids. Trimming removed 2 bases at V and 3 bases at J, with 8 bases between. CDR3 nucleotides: TGTGCCAGCAGCTTACAATCTGGCTACGAGCAGTACTTC. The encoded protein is CASSLQSGYEQYF.

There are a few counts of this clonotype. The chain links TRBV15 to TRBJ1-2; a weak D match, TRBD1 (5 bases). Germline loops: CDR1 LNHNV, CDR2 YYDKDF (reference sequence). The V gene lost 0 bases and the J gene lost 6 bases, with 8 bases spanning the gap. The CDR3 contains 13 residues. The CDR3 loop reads CATSRDRGDGYTF. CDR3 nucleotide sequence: TGTGCCACCAGCAGAGATCGAGGGGATGGCTACACCTTC.

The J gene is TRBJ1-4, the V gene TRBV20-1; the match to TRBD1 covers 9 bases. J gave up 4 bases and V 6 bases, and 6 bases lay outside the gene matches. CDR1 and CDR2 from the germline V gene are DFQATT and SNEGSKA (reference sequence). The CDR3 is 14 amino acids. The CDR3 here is CSAGGTGRNEKLFF. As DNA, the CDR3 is TGCAGTGCCGGGGGGACAGGGCGTAATGAAAAACTGTTTTTT.

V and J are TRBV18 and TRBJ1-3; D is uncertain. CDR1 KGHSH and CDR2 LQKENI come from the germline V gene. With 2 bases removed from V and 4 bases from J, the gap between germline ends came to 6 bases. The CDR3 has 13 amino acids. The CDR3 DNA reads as TGTGCCAGCTCACCAGGGCCAGGAAACACCATATATTTT. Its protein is CASSPGPGNTIYF.

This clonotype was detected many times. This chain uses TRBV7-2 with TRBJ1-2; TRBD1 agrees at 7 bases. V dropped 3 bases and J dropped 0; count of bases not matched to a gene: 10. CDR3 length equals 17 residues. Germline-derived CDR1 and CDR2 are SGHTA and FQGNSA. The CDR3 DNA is TGTGCCAGCAGCTTCCCCAGGACAGGCGATTCTAACTATGGCTACACCTTC. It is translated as CASSFPRTGDSNYGYTF.

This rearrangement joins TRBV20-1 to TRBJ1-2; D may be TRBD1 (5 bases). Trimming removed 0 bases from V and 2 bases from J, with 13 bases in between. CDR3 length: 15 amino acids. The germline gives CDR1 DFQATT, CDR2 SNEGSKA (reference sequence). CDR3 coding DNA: TGCAGTGCTAGAGATCCGGCAGGGCCGAACTATGGCTACACCTTC. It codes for CSARDPAGPNYGYTF.

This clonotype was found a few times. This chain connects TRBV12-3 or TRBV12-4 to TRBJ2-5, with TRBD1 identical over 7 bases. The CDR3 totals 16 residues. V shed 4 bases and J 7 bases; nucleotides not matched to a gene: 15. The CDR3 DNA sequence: TGTGCCAGCAGTTACTTCACGGGACAGATGATTCCGACCCAGTACTTC. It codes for CASSYFTGQMIPTQYF.

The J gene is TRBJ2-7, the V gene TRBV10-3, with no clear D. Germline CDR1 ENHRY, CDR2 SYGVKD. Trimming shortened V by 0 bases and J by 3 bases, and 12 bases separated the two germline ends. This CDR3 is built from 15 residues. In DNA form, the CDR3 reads TGTGCCATCAGTGAGTCCCTGGGTAACGTCTACGAGCAGTACTTC. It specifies CAISESLGNVYEQYF.

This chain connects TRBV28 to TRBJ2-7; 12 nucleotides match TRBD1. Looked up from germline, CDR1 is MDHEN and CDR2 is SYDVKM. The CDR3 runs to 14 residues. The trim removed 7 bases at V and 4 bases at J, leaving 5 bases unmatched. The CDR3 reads CASTLGQGAYEQYF. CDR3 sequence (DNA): TGTGCCAGCACCCTGGGACAGGGGGCATACGAGCAGTACTTC.